This T cell receptor beta chain is drawn from a study of cytomegalovirus exposure and HLA in healthy donors. Study-wide results and caveats: About 180 TCR beta chains were listed as cytomegalovirus-associated. A later analysis reportedly found that, within productive TCRs, an Asian-associated ancestry cluster had fewer N-insertions than the mean observed across the roughly 690 donors.

Researchers ran the PCR with 60 Vbeta and 13 Jbeta primers. Per the original data handling: A follow-up analysis tallied 86 million or so unique TCR beta chains, roughly 11 million shared. Assay used: immunoSEQ multiplex PCR; TCRdb lists only in-frame clones, some missing. From that table come the V and J calls and clone size; the DNA was used to work out D and trimming. This sample yields about 120,000 clones, of which 77% are seen a single time; around 5.8% belongs to the top ten. Judged by abundance, this clone is medium-sized. What it binds is unknown. This CDR3 has 13 residues. Per germline, CDR1 MGHRA and CDR2 YSYEKL. Trimming at V came to 5 bases and at J to 5 bases, leaving 4 bases not matched to a gene.

Source material: PBMCs. The receptor comes from a man in his late teens or twenties in good health and CMV-seropositive. The chain joins TRBV4-1 to TRBJ2-7; 9 bases align to TRBD1. The CDR3 region has the DNA TGCGCCAGCAGCGCTGGGACAGGGCACGAGCAGTACTTC. As protein: CASSAGTGHEQYF.